Listed below are T cell receptor beta chains from one sample, sequenced in a study of T-cell reconstitution after alpha-beta-depleted transplantation in children. TCRdb processed the PCR reads anew with MiXCR; each CDR3 protein has one entry. This sample carries 600,000 to 700,000 distinct CDR3 sequences, roughly 15% of them seen once, and the ten largest clones take 1.1%. Sequencing used PBMCs from the stem cell graft donor, obtained from the stem cell graft. All receptors derive from a human donor who donated a stem cell graft to a child with acute myeloid leukemia. CDR3s include the opening cysteine and the closing phenylalanine or tryptophan. The D gene is left open where the match is weak. The listing skips clone size in some rows; elsewhere it reads once, few, many or a size class.

clone size,D gene,V gene,J gene,CDR3 DNA,CDR3 protein
many,NA,TRBV29-1,TRBJ2-1,TGCAGCGTTGAAGTTCCCCCCTATGAGCAGTTCTTC,CSVEVPPYEQFF
many,TRBD1,TRBV25-1,TRBJ2-7,TGTGCCAGCGGGGGACAGGGGTACGAGCAGTACTTC,CASGGQGYEQYF
many,TRBD1,TRBV5-1,TRBJ2-1,TGCGCCAGCAGCTCCGGACAGGGCGACAATGAGCAGTTCTTC,CASSSGQGDNEQFF
many,NA,TRBV20-1,TRBJ1-1,TGCAGTGCTAGAGATGTGACAGCCGGCGACACTGAAGCTTTCTTT,CSARDVTAGDTEAFF
many,TRBD1,TRBV5-5,TRBJ2-5,TGTGCCAGCAGCCGGACAGGGGGCCTAGAGACCCAGTACTTC,CASSRTGGLETQYF
NA,TRBD1,TRBV6-1,TRBJ1-5,TGTGCCAGCAGGGCAACAGGGGGCGGTCAGCCCCAGCATTTT,CASRATGGGQPQHF
NA,NA,TRBV6-6,TRBJ1-1,TGTGCCAGCAGTTCGCAGGGTGTCACTGAAGCTTTCTTT,CASSSQGVTEAFF
many,NA,TRBV20-1,TRBJ1-1,TGCAGTGCTAGACCGGGGGAGGCTGAAGCTTTCTTT,CSARPGEAEAFF
NA,TRBD1,TRBV12-3/TRBV12-4,TRBJ2-5,TGTGCCAGCAGTCCTTTTGGGCTAACAGGGGGTCAGGAGACCCAGTACTTC,CASSPFGLTGGQETQYF
many,TRBD2,TRBV29-1,TRBJ2-1,TGCAGCGCTCAAGCGGGGCCTTACAATGAGCAGTTCTTC,CSAQAGPYNEQFF
NA,NA,TRBV24-1,TRBJ1-1,TGTGCCACCAGTTCTGGGACGAACACTGAAGCTTTCTTT,CATSSGTNTEAFF
NA,NA,TRBV7-2,TRBJ2-1,TGTGCCAGCACCTCTGCGGCGGGGAACTACAATGAGCAGTTCTTC,CASTSAAGNYNEQFF
many,NA,TRBV5-5,TRBJ1-6,TGTGCCAGCAGCTTGGCGGTACAGGGTTCACCCCTCCACTTT,CASSLAVQGSPLHF
many,NA,TRBV29-1,TRBJ1-1,TGCAGCGTCGACTCACTCATACCATCTGAAGCTTTCTTT,CSVDSLIPSEAFF
many,NA,TRBV20-1,TRBJ1-4,TGCAGTGCTAGAGGAGGGGGAACTAATGAAAAACTGTTTTTT,CSARGGGTNEKLFF
many,NA,TRBV7-2,TRBJ1-1,TGTGCCAGCAGCCGGGACATACAAAACACTGAAGCTTTCTTT,CASSRDIQNTEAFF
many,TRBD1,TRBV27,TRBJ2-1,TGTGCCAGCAGAACTAGGACAGGGCCCTATTACAATGAGCAGTTCTTC,CASRTRTGPYYNEQFF